The 14 T cell receptor beta chains below all came from one sample that was sequenced in a study of beta chain features in type 1 diabetes. Of the isolated RNA, all was reverse transcribed, and so the sequenced material was expressed TCRB transcripts. This table comes from immunoSEQ multiplex PCR, and its TCRdb copy is limited to in-frame clones, with some not included. The sample includes under 950,000 clones, about a sixth seen only once; the top ten take 0.023%. Sequenced material: naive CD4+ T cells from blood. These TCRs come from a woman under 30 in good health.

The V and J genes are TRBV14 and TRBJ2-1; TRBD2 might be the D (6 bases). Trimming took off 1 base at V and 3 bases at J, with 16 bases between the two ends. CDR1 and CDR2 (germline): SGHDN, FVKESK. This CDR3 has 17 residues. CDR3 DNA: TGTGCCAGCAGCCAAGTGGCCGGGAGTTCGTTCTACAATGAGCAGTTCTTC. Its translation: CASSQVAGSSFYNEQFF. Supplemented by reference TRBV14 and TRBJ2-1, the full variable domain reads EAGVTQFPSHSVIEKGQTVTLRCDPISGHDNLYWYRRVMGKEIKFLLHFVKESKQDESGMPNNRFLAERTGGTYSTLKVQPAELEDSGVYFCASSQVAGSSFYNEQFFGPGTRLTVL.

V usage is TRBV15 and J usage is TRBJ2-2, with D perhaps given as TRBD1 or TRBD2 (6 bases each). CDR3 length: 16 amino acids. Germline V gene lookup returns CDR1 LNHNV and CDR2 YYDKDF (reference sequence). The V end was cut by 1 base, the J end by 4 bases, with 13 bases between. CDR3 nucleotides: TGTGCCACCAGCAGAGGACTAGGGGGGATCACCGGGGAGCTGTTTTTT. Translation: CATSRGLGGITGELFF.

V and J are TRBV7-2 and TRBJ2-3; no clear D. Deletions cut 0 bases from V and 1 base from J, with 8 bases between. This CDR3 region has 15 residues. The germline gives CDR1 SGHTA, CDR2 FQGNSA. CDR3 DNA sequence: TGTGCCAGCAGCTTAGCGCTGGGTGGCACAGATACGCAGTATTTT. Protein product: CASSLALGGTDTQYF.

This clone was observed a handful of times. V is TRBV7-2 and J is TRBJ2-4; D is uncertain. The V gene lost 2 bases and the J gene lost 9 bases, with 8 bases spanning the gap. This CDR3 is 12 amino acids long. The germline V gene encodes CDR1 SGHTA and CDR2 FQGNSA. CDR3: CASSLKGSIQYF. The CDR3 DNA reads TGTGCCAGCAGCTTAAAGGGTAGCATTCAGTACTTC.

The chain joins TRBV18 to TRBJ1-5, with TRBD1 matching over 9 bases. Germline V CDR1 and CDR2: KGHSH, LQKENI. V was pared by 3 bases and J by 9 bases, with 15 bases of the junction left unmatched. The CDR3 consists of 17 residues. CDR3 loop: CASSPRGQGLTNAPQHF. CDR3 coding DNA: TGTGCCAGCTCACCGCGGGGACAGGGTCTCACAAATGCGCCCCAGCATTTT.

In this sample, this clone turned up a few times. The chain recombines TRBV29-1 with TRBJ1-2, with unresolved D. This CDR3 has 12 residues. Germline-derived CDR1 and CDR2 are SQVTM and ANQGSEA. The V gene lost 7 bases and the J gene lost 2 bases, with 11 bases spanning the gap. CDR3 coding DNA: TGCAGCGCCCCTCGGTCGAACTATGGCTACACCTTC. Translated, it gives CSAPRSNYGYTF. The whole variable domain, filled in from reference TRBV29-1 and TRBJ1-2, reads SAVISQKPSRDICQRGTSLTIQCQVDSQVTMMFWYRQQPGQSLTLIATANQGSEATYESGFVIDKFPISRPNLTFSTLTVSNMSPEDSSIYLCSAPRSNYGYTFGSGTRLTVV.

This clone was picked up a small number of times. The rearrangement joins TRBV4-1 to TRBJ1-2, with D hard to call. The CDR3 has 16 residues. V was cut by 0 bases and J by 7 bases, with 18 bases left in between. Germline CDR1 reads MGHRA; CDR2 reads YSYEKL. In DNA form, the CDR3 reads TGCGCCAGCAGCCAAGATGGGGTGCTTGGACTCCGTGGCTACACCTTC. Its protein is CASSQDGVLGLRGYTF.

This clone has only a few counts. The chain joins TRBV5-1 to TRBJ2-7; possibly TRBD1 for D (6 bases). Trimming pared 5 bases from V and 3 bases from J, leaving 12 bases between. There are 13 residues in the CDR3. Germline loops: CDR1 SGHRS, CDR2 YFSETQ. The CDR3 sequence is CASRYKGGYEQYF. CDR3 bases: TGCGCCAGCAGGTATAAAGGGGGCTACGAGCAGTACTTC.

This clone was counted between two and nine times. The chain uses TRBV5-1 and TRBJ2-3; 10 bases line up with TRBD1. V lost 4 bases to trimming and J lost 6 bases; unmatched junction nucleotides: 8. This CDR3 comprises 15 residues. Germline V gene lookup returns CDR1 SGHRS and CDR2 YFSETQ. The CDR3 region has the DNA TGCGCCAGCAGCCCCCGGGACAGGGGAGTCGATACGCAGTATTTT. Its protein is CASSPRDRGVDTQYF.

The chain uses TRBV7-9 and TRBJ2-7, with 14 bases matching TRBD2. Germline CDR1 is SEHNR and CDR2 is FQNEAQ (reference sequence). The CDR3 is 15 residues long. V lost 6 bases to trimming and J lost 4 bases; unmatched junction nucleotides: 5. CDR3 DNA sequence: TGTGCCAGCAGGCCGGGACTAGCGGGAGTATACGAGCAGTACTTC. Translating it yields CASRPGLAGVYEQYF.

This chain links TRBV14 with TRBJ2-1, with 14 bases matching TRBD2. From germline, CDR1 is SGHDN and CDR2 FVKESK. Losses at the gene ends were 0 bases for V and 5 bases for J; bases not matched to a gene: 12. The CDR3 sequence is 20 residues long. In DNA form, the CDR3 reads TGTGCCAGCAGCCAAGAGTCAATCCTGGGACTAGCGGGGGTTCACAATGAGCAGTTCTTC. Translation: CASSQESILGLAGVHNEQFF.

The chain uses TRBV30 and TRBJ2-3; 9 bases are shared with TRBD2. The V and J ends lost 5 bases and 1 base, in that order; junction bases with no gene match: 7. The CDR3 consists of 15 residues. Germline V gene sequence: CDR1 GTSNPN, CDR2 SVGIG (reference sequence). The CDR3 region is CAWGLLAGGTDTQYF. DNA of the CDR3: TGTGCCTGGGGCCTCTTAGCGGGAGGCACAGATACGCAGTATTTT.

This clone was observed a few times. V usage is TRBV19 and J usage is TRBJ2-7, with D uncertain. The end of the DNA is better explained by TRBJ2-1, so the J call may be wrong. Germline V gene sequence: CDR1 LNHDA, CDR2 SQIVND (reference sequence). The CDR3 totals 15 residues. CDR3 in amino acids: CASSISPTSYNEQFF. CDR3 nucleotide sequence: TGTGCCAGTAGTATAAGCCCAACCTCCTACAATGAGCAGTTCTTC.

This clone was seen a handful of times. This rearrangement joins TRBV7-9 to TRBJ2-7, with D tentatively TRBD2 (6 bases). The CDR3 spans 14 residues. CDR1 and CDR2 (germline): SEHNR, FQNEAQ (reference sequence). Trimming left V 4 bases short and J 1 base short, with 11 bases between. The CDR3 spells CASSSRAGSYEQYF. The CDR3 bases are TGTGCCAGCAGCTCGAGAGCGGGTTCCTACGAGCAGTACTTC. Complete variable domain (other parts from reference TRBV7-9 and TRBJ2-7): DTGVSQNPRHKITKRGQNVTFRCDPISEHNRLYWYRQTLGQGPEFLTYFQNEAQLEKSRLLSDRFSAERPKGSFSTLEIQRTEQGDSAMYLCASSSRAGSYEQYFGPGTRLTVT.